The rows below give T cell receptor beta chains drawn from one sample of a study of regulatory T cells in long-lasting Graves disease. TCRdb reanalysed the multiplex PCR reads using MiXCR and keeps one entry per CDR3 protein. This table has about 660,000 distinct CDR3 sequences, around 30% appearing once. The specimen comprised peripheral blood mononuclear cells (PBMCs), sampled when the disease was refractory, from a patient treated with antithyroid drugs. Source of these receptors: a female donor with Graves disease. Both conserved end residues are part of each CDR3. A D gene is named only where the DNA matches it firmly. Not all rows give a size; the values are once, few, many and, for expanded clones, a class.

v_call	clone_size	j_call	d_call	cdr3_aa	cdr3_nt
TRBV6-5	many	TRBJ1-6	.	CASSYSNSPLHF	TGTGCCAGCAGTTACTCTAATTCACCCCTCCACTTT
TRBV6-1	.	TRBJ1-6	.	CASRTGPENSPLHF	TGTGCCAGCAGGACAGGTCCCGAAAATTCACCCCTCCACTTT
TRBV12-5	.	TRBJ1-1	.	CASALREGSTEAFF	TGTGCTAGCGCCCTTCGGGAGGGTAGTACTGAAGCTTTCTTT
TRBV30	.	TRBJ1-1	TRBD1	CAWSEGQGMNTEAFF	TGTGCCTGGAGTGAGGGACAGGGGATGAACACTGAAGCTTTCTTT
TRBV20-1	.	TRBJ2-7	TRBD2	CSARARTSGPAYEQYF	TGCAGTGCTAGAGCCCGGACTAGCGGACCTGCCTACGAGCAGTACTTC
TRBV3-1	.	TRBJ2-5	TRBD1	CASSQAQPTGGGETQYF	TGTGCCAGCAGCCAAGCTCAGCCCACAGGGGGAGGAGAGACCCAGTACTTC
TRBV11-2	many	TRBJ1-3	.	CASSFDRSGNTIYF	TGTGCCAGCAGCTTCGACAGGTCTGGAAACACCATATATTTT
TRBV2	.	TRBJ2-2	.	CASSDPGQNTGELFF	TGTGCCAGCAGTGATCCGGGACAGAACACCGGGGAGCTGTTTTTT
TRBV15	.	TRBJ2-3	TRBD2	CATSRGEGRTDTQYF	TGTGCCACCAGCAGAGGGGAGGGCCGCACAGATACGCAGTATTTT
TRBV29-1	.	TRBJ1-2	.	CSAETPLVGYTF	TGCAGCGCCGAGACTCCTCTTGTCGGCTACACCTTC
TRBV10-3	.	TRBJ2-2	.	CAIAPYTGELFF	TGTGCCATTGCCCCGTACACCGGGGAGCTGTTTTTT
TRBV6-1	.	TRBJ1-1	.	CASSQGQGKGEAFF	TGTGCCAGCAGCCAAGGGCAGGGCAAGGGTGAAGCTTTCTTT
TRBV7-3	few	TRBJ2-5	.	CASSPKGEWETQYF	TGTGCCAGCAGCCCTAAGGGGGAGTGGGAGACCCAGTACTTC
TRBV7-3	.	TRBJ1-1	.	CASSLYGIMNTEAFF	TGTGCCAGCAGCCTGTACGGCATTATGAACACTGAAGCTTTCTTT
TRBV5-1	many	TRBJ1-1	TRBD1	CASSGRGMDTEAFF	TGCGCCAGCAGCGGCAGGGGGATGGACACTGAAGCTTTCTTT
TRBV10-3	once	TRBJ1-2	.	CAISDRGSYGYTF	TGTGCCATCAGTGACAGGGGAAGCTATGGCTACACCTTC
TRBV25-1	.	TRBJ2-7	.	CASSVFSYEQYF	TGTGCCAGCAGTGTCTTCTCCTACGAGCAGTACTTC
TRBV4-2	.	TRBJ1-2	.	CASSQPDRPSNGYTF	TGTGCCAGCAGCCAACCAGACAGACCATCTAATGGCTACACCTTC
TRBV6-1	.	TRBJ1-2	.	CASSHGTPYGYTF	TGTGCCAGCAGTCACGGGACACCGTATGGCTACACCTTC
TRBV10-3	.	TRBJ2-6	.	CAISARGAGNSGANVLTF	TGTGCCATCAGTGCGAGGGGGGCCGGGAACTCTGGGGCCAACGTCCTGACTTTC
TRBV7-3	.	TRBJ2-5	.	CASSNIPKETQYF	TGTGCCAGCAGTAATATTCCCAAAGAGACCCAGTACTTC
TRBV28	many	TRBJ1-1	TRBD1	CASSPTGTGRTEAFF	TGTGCCAGCAGTCCCACCGGGACAGGGAGGACTGAAGCTTTCTTT
TRBV27	few	TRBJ1-2	.	CASRTAGADGYTF	TGTGCCAGTCGAACGGCGGGGGCCGATGGCTACACCTTC
TRBV29-1	.	TRBJ2-5	.	CSPLEGETQYF	TGCAGCCCGCTTGAGGGAGAGACCCAGTACTTC
TRBV24-1	few	TRBJ1-2	.	CATSGGGLHGYTF	TGTGCCACCAGTGGGGGTGGGCTGCATGGCTACACCTTC
TRBV2	.	TRBJ1-6	.	CASSTDRGYLPLHF	TGTGCCAGCAGTACTGACAGAGGGTACTTACCCCTCCACTTT
TRBV6-1	many	TRBJ2-5	.	CASSNQGIGLQETQYF	TGTGCCAGCAGTAACCAGGGGATTGGTCTACAAGAGACCCAGTACTTC
TRBV12-3/TRBV12-4	.	TRBJ2-1	TRBD2	CASSPITSAYNEQFF	TGTGCCAGCAGCCCCATTACTAGCGCCTACAATGAGCAGTTCTTC
TRBV12-3/TRBV12-4	few	TRBJ1-1	.	CASIGTRFTEAFF	TGTGCCAGCATCGGAACCCGGTTCACTGAAGCTTTCTTT
TRBV27	.	TRBJ2-7	.	CASSLAGWAPNSYEQYF	TGTGCCAGCAGTTTAGCGGGCTGGGCCCCTAACTCCTACGAGCAGTACTTC
TRBV9	.	TRBJ2-7	.	CASSPGSGLRYEQYF	TGTGCCAGCAGCCCAGGCTCGGGCCTTCGGTACGAGCAGTACTTC
TRBV20-1	.	TRBJ1-1	TRBD1	CSAEGQGGSNTEAFF	TGCAGTGCAGAAGGACAGGGGGGATCGAACACTGAAGCTTTCTTT
TRBV6-1	.	TRBJ1-2	.	CASRNVHYGYTF	TGTGCCAGCAGAAATGTGCACTATGGCTACACCTTC
TRBV6-2/TRBV6-3	few	TRBJ2-2	.	CASIVRRGETGELFF	TGTGCCAGCATCGTGAGGAGGGGGGAAACCGGGGAGCTGTTTTTT
TRBV6-5	many	TRBJ1-3	.	CASSYLGIGNTIYF	TGTGCCAGCAGTTACCTGGGAATTGGAAACACCATATATTTT
TRBV29-1	.	TRBJ1-1	.	CSVEAPTPEAFF	TGCAGCGTTGAAGCCCCTACCCCTGAAGCTTTCTTT
TRBV19	few	TRBJ1-5	.	CATLEGGYSNQPQHF	TGTGCCACCTTAGAGGGGGGATATAGCAATCAGCCCCAGCATTTT
TRBV7-6	.	TRBJ1-2	.	CASSPGSPNYGYTF	TGTGCCAGCAGCCCCGGATCTCCTAACTATGGCTACACCTTC
TRBV6-2/TRBV6-3	.	TRBJ2-5	TRBD2	CASSPGLAGVYQETQYF	TGTGCCAGCAGTCCGGGACTAGCGGGAGTCTACCAAGAGACCCAGTACTTC